This paragraph covers one T cell receptor (beta chain) sequence. This sample stems from a study of blood T cell repertoires in COVID-19. Looking at the study overall: Samples taken during acute and convalescent COVID-19 were collected in the United States, Italy and Spain. The analysed material was cDNA or gDNA that came from T cells, B-cell-depleted T cells, or PBMCs.

In the original workflow: Amplification with reference gene primers provided the estimates of nucleated cell counts. Measured with immunoSEQ multiplex PCR; TCRdb has only the in-frame clones, and not every one. V and J calls and clone size follow that table, whereas D and trimming were derived from the DNA. Of about 7,700 clones listed, around nine tenths are singletons. This receptor was obtained from a woman aged 45-65 years with active or convalescent COVID-19. Input material: peripheral blood.

CDR3 sequence reads: CASSPRQGPWEQYF. The CDR3 DNA reads TGTGCCAGCTCACCAAGGCAGGGTCCCTGGGAGCAGTACTTC. The chain joins TRBV18 to TRBJ2-7, with D possibly being TRBD1 (5 bases). Germline V CDR1 and CDR2: KGHSH, LQKENI. This CDR3 region has 14 residues. Trimming took off 2 bases at V and 7 bases at J, with 15 bases between the two ends.